A selection of T cell receptor beta chains follows, all from one sample in a study of blood T cells in healthy people across ages. TCRdb processed the 5' RACE reads anew with MiXCR; each CDR3 protein has one entry. The table records around 900,000 distinct CDR3 sequences, around 30% of them present only once. The sample comprised blood. These receptor sequences come from a woman at least 80 years old in good health. CDR3s include the opening cysteine and the closing phenylalanine or tryptophan. The D gene is left open where the match is weak. Where a row states a size, it is once, few, many or the class of an expanded clone; other rows omit it.

size	J	V	length	D	DNA	CDR3
.	TRBJ2-5	TRBV3-1	15	.	TGTGCCAGCAGCCCTACCGGGACACTGCAAGAGACCCAGTACTTC	CASSPTGTLQETQYF
many	TRBJ1-6	TRBV7-2	14	TRBD1	TGTGCCAGCAGCCCTAACAGGGGCAATTCACCCCTCCACTTT	CASSPNRGNSPLHF
few	TRBJ2-5	TRBV12-3/TRBV12-4	13	.	TGTGCCAGCAGTTTTGCCCGGGCGGAGACCCAGTACTTC	CASSFARAETQYF
.	TRBJ2-1	TRBV6-2/TRBV6-3	16	TRBD2	TGTGCCAGCGGGAATAGCGGGGGTTCATCCTACAATGAGCAGTTCTTC	CASGNSGGSSYNEQFF
.	TRBJ2-2	TRBV7-2	12	.	TGTGCCAGCACCAAGAGGACTGGGGAGCTGTTTTTT	CASTKRTGELFF
.	TRBJ2-3	TRBV7-2	15	TRBD2	TGTGCCAGCAGCAAGACCGGGGGGGTCACAGATACGCAGTATTTT	CASSKTGGVTDTQYF
many	TRBJ2-3	TRBV6-5	15	.	TGTGCCAGCAGTTACTCACGCCCTAGCACAGATACGCAGTATTTT	CASSYSRPSTDTQYF
many	TRBJ2-5	TRBV20-1	12	.	TGCAGTGCGATTGCCCCGCAAGAGACCCAGTACTTC	CSAIAPQETQYF
.	TRBJ1-4	TRBV4-3	15	.	TGCGCCAGCAGCCAAGGATTCGGGACTAATGAAAAACTGTTTTTT	CASSQGFGTNEKLFF
.	TRBJ2-3	TRBV13	17	TRBD2	TGCGCCAGCAGCCAAGTGCCGGGACTAGAAACCACAGATACGCAGTATTTT	CASSQVPGLETTDTQYF
.	TRBJ2-7	TRBV12-3/TRBV12-4	13	.	TGTGCCGGTAGTCCTCAGAGTTCCTACGAGCAGTACTTC	CAGSPQSSYEQYF
many	TRBJ1-5	TRBV12-3/TRBV12-4	12	.	TGTGCCAGCAGGTTAGGGAGACAACCCCAGCATTTT	CASRLGRQPQHF
.	TRBJ2-3	TRBV11-2	15	.	TGTGCCAGCAGCCCACCCGGGCGGGGCACAGATACGCAGTATTTT	CASSPPGRGTDTQYF
many	TRBJ1-4	TRBV7-9	15	.	TGTGCCAGCAGCCCGCTGGACAGTTTTAATGAAAAACTGTTTTTT	CASSPLDSFNEKLFF
few	TRBJ2-7	TRBV12-3/TRBV12-4	16	TRBD2	TGTGCCAGCAGTCCAATGCGACTAGCGGGGGTGTACGAGCAGTACTTC	CASSPMRLAGVYEQYF
.	TRBJ2-1	TRBV5-1	14	.	TGCGCCAGCAGCTTAGGGTTGCAGGGAGACGAGCAGTTCTTC	CASSLGLQGDEQFF
.	TRBJ1-6	TRBV25-1	14	.	TGTGCCAGCAGGGACACCTCTGGCAATCCACCCCTCCACTTT	CASRDTSGNPPLHF
many	TRBJ1-1	TRBV2	14	TRBD1	TGTGCCAGCAGAAGACAGGGATGGGGAGGTGAAGCTTTCTTT	CASRRQGWGGEAFF
few	TRBJ2-2	TRBV7-2	16	.	TGTGCCAGCAGCACCTACAGGGAGGCGAACACCGGGGAGCTGTTTTTT	CASSTYREANTGELFF
many	TRBJ2-3	TRBV2	13	TRBD1	TGTGCCAGCAGGGGACAGGGGTCCGGCACGCAGTATTTT	CASRGQGSGTQYF
many	TRBJ2-3	TRBV7-9	16	.	TGTGCCAGCAGCTTAGCAAAGGCGGCTCTGCCAGATACGCAGTATTTT	CASSLAKAALPDTQYF
many	TRBJ2-1	TRBV4-1	17	.	TGCGCCAGCAGCCGCCAACCCCCCGGGCAGGGGTGGGATGAGCAGTTCTTC	CASSRQPPGQGWDEQFF
many	TRBJ1-1	TRBV7-2	14	.	TGTGCCAGCAGCCAGGGGCTCCTGAACACTGAAGCTTTCTTT	CASSQGLLNTEAFF
.	TRBJ1-3	TRBV3-1	15	.	TGTGCCAGCAGCCAAGTCGCAGGGTCTGGAAACACCATATATTTT	CASSQVAGSGNTIYF
.	TRBJ1-5	TRBV29-1	13	.	TGCAGCGTTGAACCACAGGGTGGGGGGGCCCAGCATTTT	CSVEPQGGGAQHF
.	TRBJ1-1	TRBV7-2	14	.	TGTGCCAGCAGCCCTAGGGAGACCAACACTGAAGCTTTCTTT	CASSPRETNTEAFF
many	TRBJ2-1	TRBV24-1	15	.	TGTGCCACCAGCAAGCTAGGAAGGTCTGTCAATGAGCAGTTCTTC	CATSKLGRSVNEQFF
few	TRBJ1-5	TRBV19	14	.	TGTGCCAGTAGTATTTCCCAAGTCAATCAGCCCCAGCATTTT	CASSISQVNQPQHF
.	TRBJ2-3	TRBV15	15	.	TGTGCCACCAGCAGAGAATGGGGGCGCGCAGATACGCAGTATTTT	CATSREWGRADTQYF
many	TRBJ2-1	TRBV7-2	19	TRBD2	TGTGCCAGCAGCCGCTACGGGACTAGCGGGGGGGCGGGGTACAATGAGCAGTTCTTC	CASSRYGTSGGAGYNEQFF
.	TRBJ1-6	TRBV2	15	.	TGTGCCAGCAGGAACTACAGGGAGGGGAGTTCACCCCTCCACTTT	CASRNYREGSSPLHF
once	TRBJ2-6	TRBV3-1	18	.	TGTGCCAGCAGCCAAGGACGCTTCTCCCTCTCTGGGGCCAACGTCCTGACTTTC	CASSQGRFSLSGANVLTF
many	TRBJ2-7	TRBV18	15	.	TGTGCCAGCTCACCTTCTGCAGGGTTTTCCTACGAGCAGTACTTC	CASSPSAGFSYEQYF
many	TRBJ2-5	TRBV27	15	.	TGTGCCAGCCGAATGGGGAATCAGCTTCAAGAGACCCAGTACTTC	CASRMGNQLQETQYF
.	TRBJ1-2	TRBV25-1	13	.	TGTGCCAGCAGTGAATTGGAGGGCTATGGCTACACCTTC	CASSELEGYGYTF
many	TRBJ1-5	TRBV12-3/TRBV12-4	13	.	TGTGCCACCGGGGGGACGGGGAATCAGCCCCAGCATTTT	CATGGTGNQPQHF
.	TRBJ1-6	TRBV25-1	14	.	TGTGCCAGCAGTGATCTGGGTTCTAATTCACCCCTCCACTTT	CASSDLGSNSPLHF
many	TRBJ2-2	TRBV20-1	13	.	TGCAGTGCTAGAAGTGTGAACACCGGGGAGCTGTTTTTT	CSARSVNTGELFF
many	TRBJ2-5	TRBV6-6	16	TRBD2	TGTGCCAGCAGCACGTCTTCCGCGGGGGGACAAGAGACCCAGTACTTC	CASSTSSAGGQETQYF
.	TRBJ1-1	TRBV12-3/TRBV12-4	16	.	TGTGCCAGCAGCGCACCAGGGCGCCGACGGGGCACTGAAGCTTTCTTT	CASSAPGRRRGTEAFF
many	TRBJ2-7	TRBV9	14	TRBD2	TGTGCCAGCAGCGTACTCGGCGGGGGGGGCGAGCAGTACTTC	CASSVLGGGGEQYF
.	TRBJ2-1	TRBV5-1	15	.	TGCGCCAGCAGCTTGGCTAGCGCGGGTTGCAGGGAGCAGTTCTTC	CASSLASAGCREQFF
many	TRBJ2-5	TRBV6-2/TRBV6-3	13	.	TGTGCCAGCACACGACAGAGACAAGAGACCCAGTACTTC	CASTRQRQETQYF
many	TRBJ1-5	TRBV7-2	13	.	TGTGCCAGCAGCTCCCAGGAGGTCCAGCCCCAGCATTTT	CASSSQEVQPQHF
few	TRBJ1-6	TRBV7-9	15	.	TGTGCCAGCAGCTTAGGCAGGAGCTATAATTCACCCCTCCACTTT	CASSLGRSYNSPLHF
many	TRBJ1-2	TRBV12-3/TRBV12-4	14	.	TGTGCCAGCAGTTTAAGGGGCAGCTTCTATGGCTACACCTTC	CASSLRGSFYGYTF